The following is a T cell receptor (beta chain) sequence with its context. Within the sample, other DNA sequences also encode this same CDR3. The data stem from a study of blood T cell repertoires in COVID-19. The CDR3 is 16 residues long. In germline, CDR1 is SGHRS, CDR2 YFSETQ. The ends lost 0 bases at V and 0 bases at J; junction bases unmatched: 4. Per the original methods: Nucleated cell counts were estimated from reference gene primer amplification. Generated by immunoSEQ multiplex PCR, the TCRdb table keeps only in-frame clones and is missing some. That table furnishes V, J and clone size, whereas the DNA furnished D and trimming. The data contain 200,000 to 250,000 clones, approximately 86% of them seen just once; the ten biggest clones take up around 1.6%. Clinical history reported by participants formed the basis on which cohorts were assigned. Resolution of symptoms, clearance, or two negative PCRs was present in recovered Cohort 3 donors.

Input material: PBMCs or T cells enriched from blood (not recorded which). This TCR was recovered from a woman aged 45-65 years who had recovered from COVID-19. V is TRBV5-1 and J is TRBJ2-3; TRBD2 matches at 7 bases. The CDR3, as DNA: TGCGCCAGCAGCTTGGGCCTAGCGGAGAGCACAGATACGCAGTATTTT. This sequence encodes CASSLGLAESTDTQYF. The full variable domain, in which reference TRBV5-1 and TRBJ2-3 provide the parts outside the CDR3, is KAGVTQTPRYLIKTRGQQVTLSCSPISGHRSVSWYQQTPGQGLQFLFEYFSETQRNKGNFPGRFSGRQFSNSRSEMNVSTLELGDSALYLCASSLGLAESTDTQYFGPGTRLTVL.